The 7 T cell receptor beta chains presented below share a single source sample, sequenced in a study of cytomegalovirus exposure and HLA in healthy donors. The study ran its PCR with 60 Vbeta and 13 Jbeta primers. The protocol was immunoSEQ multiplex PCR, while the TCRdb copy is restricted to in-frame clones and leaves out a portion. This sample has 150,000 to 200,000 clones, with about 80% found just once. The specimen sequenced was PBMCs. The origin of the receptors is a woman aged 50 to 65 in good health and CMV-seropositive.

The rearrangement links TRBV7-8 to TRBJ1-2, with unresolved D. The germline V gene encodes CDR1 SGHVS and CDR2 FQNEAQ. The CDR3 loop spans 14 amino acids. The germline V and J ends were trimmed by 7 bases and 4 bases, with 16 bases remaining between them. CDR3 bases: TGTGCCAGCACTCCCCCGGCAGGACTCTATGGCTACACCTTC. Its protein is CASTPPAGLYGYTF.

There are a few counts of this clone. The J gene is TRBJ1-1, the V gene TRBV18; the match to TRBD1 covers 8 bases. In germline, CDR1 is KGHSH, CDR2 LQKENI. The CDR3 is 16 residues long. J gave up 2 bases and V 1 base, and 6 bases lay outside the gene matches. The CDR3 nucleotides read TGTGCCAGCTCACCACGCCAGGGACAGGCTAACACTGAAGCTTTCTTT. As protein: CASSPRQGQANTEAFF.

The V gene is TRBV6-6, the J gene TRBJ2-3, with 9 bases identical to TRBD2. In germline, CDR1 is MNHNY, CDR2 SVGAGI (reference sequence). J gave up 6 bases and V 6 bases, and 13 bases lay outside the gene matches. The CDR3 extends over 16 amino acids. The CDR3 spells CASRIAGVRAVDTQYF. The DNA of the CDR3 is TGTGCCAGCAGAATAGCGGGAGTTCGGGCCGTGGATACGCAGTATTTT.

The chain links TRBV5-1 to TRBJ2-3; D possibly corresponds to TRBD2 (5 bases). Trimming cost V 5 bases and J 0 bases, with 13 bases left between them. The CDR3 length is 15 residues. Germline V gene sequence: CDR1 SGHRS, CDR2 YFSETQ. CDR3 residues: CASSVSPGSTDTQYF. CDR3 DNA sequence: TGCGCCAGCAGTGTCAGTCCGGGAAGCACAGATACGCAGTATTTT.

This clone came up once. This chain uses TRBV7-2 with TRBJ2-2, with 10 bases that match TRBD2. CDR1 SGHTA and CDR2 FQGNSA come from the germline V gene. The J segment lost 1 base and the V segment lost 0 bases, leaving 5 bases of the junction unmatched. This CDR3 comprises 18 residues. CDR3 bases: TGTGCCAGCAGCTTAGCGCCTAGCGGGGGAGTGAACACCGGGGAGCTGTTTTTT. Encoded protein: CASSLAPSGGVNTGELFF.

This rearrangement joins TRBV7-6 to TRBJ2-7; 11 nucleotides line up with TRBD2. J lost 2 bases, V lost 6 bases, and 6 bases had no gene match. Germline loops: CDR1 SGHVS, CDR2 FNYEAQ. The length of the CDR3 is 15 residues. CDR3 nucleotide sequence: TGTGCCAGCAGTCCTCGACTAGCGGGGCCCTACGAGCAGTACTTC. It yields the protein CASSPRLAGPYEQYF.

This clone was observed a single time. The chain recombines TRBV11-2 with TRBJ2-7; D is possibly TRBD1 (6 bases). V lost 4 bases and J lost 3, with 10 bases in between. The V gene's germline CDR1 is SGHAT and CDR2 FQNNGV. CDR3 length equals 13 residues. CDR3 region: CASSYREIYEQYF. Written as DNA, the CDR3 is TGTGCCAGCAGCTACAGGGAGATCTACGAGCAGTACTTC. The full variable domain, with the rest looked up from reference TRBV11-2 and TRBJ2-7, is EAGVAQSPRYKIIEKRQSVAFWCNPISGHATLYWYQQILGQGPKLLIQFQNNGVVDDSQLPKDRFSAERLKGVDSTLKIQPAKLEDSAVYLCASSYREIYEQYFGPGTRLTVT.